This paragraph reports one TCR beta chain. What it binds is not known. The data are from a study of cytomegalovirus exposure and HLA in healthy donors. About the study: The 120 or so validation repertoires, a later analysis reported, used the same platform as the approximately 630 first-cohort repertoires.

General observations from the study: Cytomegalovirus association was assigned to more than 150 TCR beta chains. Rarity held for most TCR sequences, but there were some public TCRs that occurred in many donors.

The V and J ends lost 0 bases and 7 bases respectively, with 11 bases between them. Germline V gene data show CDR1 as SGDLS and CDR2 as YYNGEE. The CDR3 is made up of 13 amino acids. Profiled with immunoSEQ multiplex PCR; TCRdb holds only in-frame clones, not every one. Among approximately 200,000 clones listed, approximately 88% were seen once. The sequencing sample was made of PBMCs. V gene TRBV9 combines with J gene TRBJ2-7; D is possibly TRBD2 (5 bases). This receptor was obtained from a man aged 18 to 30 in good health and CMV-seropositive. The CDR3 DNA follows: TGTGCCAGCAGCGTAGTTGGGGAGAGGGAGCAGTACTTC. The encoded protein is CASSVVGEREQYF.